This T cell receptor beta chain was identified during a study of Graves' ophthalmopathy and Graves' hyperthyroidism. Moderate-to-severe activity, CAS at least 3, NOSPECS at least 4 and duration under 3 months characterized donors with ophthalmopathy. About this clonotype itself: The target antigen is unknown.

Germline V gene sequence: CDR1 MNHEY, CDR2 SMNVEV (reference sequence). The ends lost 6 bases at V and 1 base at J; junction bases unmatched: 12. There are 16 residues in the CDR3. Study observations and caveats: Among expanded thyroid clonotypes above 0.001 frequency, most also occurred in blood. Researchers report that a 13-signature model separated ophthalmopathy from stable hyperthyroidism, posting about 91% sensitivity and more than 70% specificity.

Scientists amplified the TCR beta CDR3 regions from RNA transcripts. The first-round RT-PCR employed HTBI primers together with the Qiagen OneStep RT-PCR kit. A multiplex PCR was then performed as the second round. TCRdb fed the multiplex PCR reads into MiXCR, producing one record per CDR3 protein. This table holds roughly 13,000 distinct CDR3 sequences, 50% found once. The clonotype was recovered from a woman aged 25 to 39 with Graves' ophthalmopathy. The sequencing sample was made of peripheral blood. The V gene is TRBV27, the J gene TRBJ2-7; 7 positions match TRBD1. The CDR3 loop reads CASSRTTGSVSYEQYF. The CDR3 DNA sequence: TGTGCCAGCAGCCGAACGACAGGGTCGGTTTCCTACGAGCAGTACTTC.